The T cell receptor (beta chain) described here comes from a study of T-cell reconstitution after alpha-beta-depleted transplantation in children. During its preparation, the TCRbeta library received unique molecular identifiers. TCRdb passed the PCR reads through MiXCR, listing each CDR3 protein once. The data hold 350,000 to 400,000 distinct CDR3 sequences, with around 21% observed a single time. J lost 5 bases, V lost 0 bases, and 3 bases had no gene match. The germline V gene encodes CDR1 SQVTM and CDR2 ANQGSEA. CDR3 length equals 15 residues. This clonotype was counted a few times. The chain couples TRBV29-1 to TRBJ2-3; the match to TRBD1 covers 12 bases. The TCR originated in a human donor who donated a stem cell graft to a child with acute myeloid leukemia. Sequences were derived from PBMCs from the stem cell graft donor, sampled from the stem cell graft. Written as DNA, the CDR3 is TGCAGCGTTGAAGAGTGGGACAGGGGGCGAGATACGCAGTATTTT. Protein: CSVEEWDRGRDTQYF.